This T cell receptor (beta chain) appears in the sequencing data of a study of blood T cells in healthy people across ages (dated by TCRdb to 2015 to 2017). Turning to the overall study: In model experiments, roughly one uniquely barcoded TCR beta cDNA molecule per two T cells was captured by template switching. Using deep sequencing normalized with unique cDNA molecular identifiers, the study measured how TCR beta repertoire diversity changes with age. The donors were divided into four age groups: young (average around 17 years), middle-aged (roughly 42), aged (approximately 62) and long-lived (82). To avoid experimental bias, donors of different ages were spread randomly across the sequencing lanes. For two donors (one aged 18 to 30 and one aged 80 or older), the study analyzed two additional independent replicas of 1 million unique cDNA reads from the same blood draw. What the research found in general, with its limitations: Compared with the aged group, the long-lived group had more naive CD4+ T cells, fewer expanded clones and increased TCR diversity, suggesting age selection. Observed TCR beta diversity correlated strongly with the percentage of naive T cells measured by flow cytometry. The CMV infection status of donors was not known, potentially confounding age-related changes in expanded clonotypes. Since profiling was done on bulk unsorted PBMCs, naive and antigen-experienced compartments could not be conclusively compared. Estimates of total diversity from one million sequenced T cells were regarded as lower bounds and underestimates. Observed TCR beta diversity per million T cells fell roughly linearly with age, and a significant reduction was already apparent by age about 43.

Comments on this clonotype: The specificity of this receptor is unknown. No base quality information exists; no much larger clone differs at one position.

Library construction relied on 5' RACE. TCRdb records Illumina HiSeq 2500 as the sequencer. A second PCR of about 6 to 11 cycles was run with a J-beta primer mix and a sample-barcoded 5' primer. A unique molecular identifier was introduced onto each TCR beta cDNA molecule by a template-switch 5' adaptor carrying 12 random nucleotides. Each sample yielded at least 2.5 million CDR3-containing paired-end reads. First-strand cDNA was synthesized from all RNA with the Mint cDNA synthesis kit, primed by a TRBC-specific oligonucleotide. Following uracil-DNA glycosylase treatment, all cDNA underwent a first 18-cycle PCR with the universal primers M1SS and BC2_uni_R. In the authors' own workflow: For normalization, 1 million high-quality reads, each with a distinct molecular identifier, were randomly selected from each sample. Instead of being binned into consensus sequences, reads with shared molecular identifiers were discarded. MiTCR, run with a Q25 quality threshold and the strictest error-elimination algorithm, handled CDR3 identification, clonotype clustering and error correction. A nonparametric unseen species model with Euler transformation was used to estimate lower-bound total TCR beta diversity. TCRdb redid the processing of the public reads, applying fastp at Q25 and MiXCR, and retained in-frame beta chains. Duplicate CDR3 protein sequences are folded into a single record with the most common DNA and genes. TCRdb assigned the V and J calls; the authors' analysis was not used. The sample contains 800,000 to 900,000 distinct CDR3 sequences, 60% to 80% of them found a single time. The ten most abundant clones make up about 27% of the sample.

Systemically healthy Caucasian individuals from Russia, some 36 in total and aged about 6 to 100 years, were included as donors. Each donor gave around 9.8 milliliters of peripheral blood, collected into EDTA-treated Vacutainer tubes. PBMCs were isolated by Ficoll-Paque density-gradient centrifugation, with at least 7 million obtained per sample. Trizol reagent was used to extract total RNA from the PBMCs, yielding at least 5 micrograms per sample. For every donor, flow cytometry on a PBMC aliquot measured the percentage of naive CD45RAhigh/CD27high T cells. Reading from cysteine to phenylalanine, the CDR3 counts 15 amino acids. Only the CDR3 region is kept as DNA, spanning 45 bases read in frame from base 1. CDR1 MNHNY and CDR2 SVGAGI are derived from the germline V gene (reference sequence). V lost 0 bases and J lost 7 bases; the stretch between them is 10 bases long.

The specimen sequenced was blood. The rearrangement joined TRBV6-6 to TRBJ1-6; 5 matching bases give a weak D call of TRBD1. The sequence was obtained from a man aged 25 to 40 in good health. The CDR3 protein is CASSYSRDENSPLHF. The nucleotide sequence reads TGTGCCAGCAGTTACTCGAGGGACGAGAATTCACCCCTCCACTTT.